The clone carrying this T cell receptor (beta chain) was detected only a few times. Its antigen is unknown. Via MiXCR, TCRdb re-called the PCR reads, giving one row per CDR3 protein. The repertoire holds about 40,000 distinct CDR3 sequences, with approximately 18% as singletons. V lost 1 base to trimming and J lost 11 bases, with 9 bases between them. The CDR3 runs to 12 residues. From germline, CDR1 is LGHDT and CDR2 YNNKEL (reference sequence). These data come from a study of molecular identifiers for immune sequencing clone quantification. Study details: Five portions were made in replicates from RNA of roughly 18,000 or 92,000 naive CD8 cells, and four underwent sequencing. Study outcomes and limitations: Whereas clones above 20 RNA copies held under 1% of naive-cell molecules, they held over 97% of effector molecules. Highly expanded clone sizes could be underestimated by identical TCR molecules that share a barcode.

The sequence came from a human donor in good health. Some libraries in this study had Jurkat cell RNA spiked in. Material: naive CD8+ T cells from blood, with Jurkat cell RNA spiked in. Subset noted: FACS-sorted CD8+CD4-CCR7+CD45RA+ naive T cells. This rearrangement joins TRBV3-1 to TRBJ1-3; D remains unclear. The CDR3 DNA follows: TGTGCCAGCAGCCAAGCGGTGGCTTCCATATATTTT. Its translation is CASSQAVASIYF.